Below are 28 T cell receptor beta chains sequenced from a single sample in a study of shared clonotypes between healthy human individuals. Here immunoSEQ multiplex PCR was the method, and the copy in TCRdb shows in-frame clones only, minus some. The sample carries about 2.4 million clones, 90% to 95% recorded once. The sample consisted of naive CD4+ T cells from PBMCs. Described subset: CD45RA+ positively selected. These receptors came from a young man in good health. Some clones in this sample may be carry-over from other donors' samples.

The chain couples TRBV7-3 to TRBJ2-7; D tentatively reads TRBD1 or TRBD2 (5 bases each). The CDR3 spans 14 residues. Trimming left V 3 bases short and J 6 bases short, with 15 bases between. CDR1 and CDR2 from the germline V gene are SGHTA and FQGTGA. CDR3 nucleotide sequence: TGTGCCAGCAGCTTTGTTCCACAGGCGGGCGAGCAGTACTTC. Protein: CASSFVPQAGEQYF.

This rearrangement joins TRBV5-1 to TRBJ2-3, with 14 bases lining up with TRBD2. Germline trimming cut 6 bases from V and 5 bases from J; bases unmatched to any gene: 5. The CDR3 loop spans 15 amino acids. Germline-derived CDR1 and CDR2 are SGHRS and YFSETQ. CDR3 in amino acids: CASTRGTSGRDTQYF. In DNA form, the CDR3 reads TGCGCCAGCACGAGGGGGACTAGCGGGAGAGATACGCAGTATTTT.

In its sample, this clone was seen once. This rearrangement joins TRBV5-1 to TRBJ1-4, with D perhaps TRBD1 (5 bases). The CDR3 extends over 16 amino acids. Trimming left V 0 bases short and J 7 bases short, with 16 bases between. Germline CDR1 SGHRS, CDR2 YFSETQ. The CDR3 region has the DNA TGCGCCAGCAGCTTGGCCTTAACAGGTGGAAGTGAAAAACTGTTTTTT. The encoded protein is CASSLALTGGSEKLFF. Full variable domain (outside the CDR3, taken from reference TRBV5-1 and TRBJ1-4): KAGVTQTPRYLIKTRGQQVTLSCSPISGHRSVSWYQQTPGQGLQFLFEYFSETQRNKGNFPGRFSGRQFSNSRSEMNVSTLELGDSALYLCASSLALTGGSEKLFFGSGTQLSVL.

A few counts support this clone. The same CDR3 arises from other DNA sequences in this sample as well. The chain carries TRBV5-1 and TRBJ2-5; 7 nucleotides align to TRBD2. Trimming cost V 4 bases and J 2 bases; bases outside gene matches: 2. Germline V lookup: CDR1 SGHRS, CDR2 YFSETQ. The CDR3 runs to 13 residues. CDR3 coding DNA: TGCGCCAGCAGCCGGGAGGTTCAAGAGACCCAGTACTTC. This encodes CASSREVQETQYF.

V and J are TRBV9 and TRBJ2-3; 9 bases are a match to TRBD1. V dropped 3 bases and J dropped 2; count of bases not matched to a gene: 13. The CDR3 has 18 amino acids. Germline V gene sequence: CDR1 SGDLS, CDR2 YYNGEE. The CDR3 spells CASSDRTGAVRDTDTQYF. CDR3 in DNA: TGTGCCAGCAGCGACCGGACAGGGGCGGTACGTGACACAGATACGCAGTATTTT.

This clone occurred once. CDR3 in amino acids: CASLGLPNTGELFF. The DNA of the CDR3 is TGCGCCAGCTTAGGACTCCCGAACACCGGGGAGCTGTTTTTT. The chain links TRBV5-1 to TRBJ2-2, with D possibly matching TRBD2 (5 bases). Trimming shortened V by 7 bases and J by 0 bases, and 10 bases separated the two germline ends. CDR3 length equals 14 residues. From germline, CDR1 is SGHRS and CDR2 YFSETQ.

This sequence joins TRBV20-1 and TRBJ2-3, with 7 bases matching TRBD1. This CDR3 has 11 residues. J lost 14 bases, V lost 3 bases, and 8 bases had no gene match. Germline loops: CDR1 DFQATT, CDR2 SNEGSKA (reference sequence). CDR3 nucleotides: TGCAGTGCTAGGGGGGACAGAGGATGGTATTTT. Its protein is CSARGDRGWYF.

The chain links TRBV4-2 to TRBJ1-2; D remains unclear. CDR3 length: 14 amino acids. The V and J ends lost 0 bases and 5 bases respectively, with 10 bases between them. The germline gives CDR1 LGHNA, CDR2 YNFKEQ. In DNA, the CDR3 is TGTGCCAGCAGCCAAGACAGGATGAGATATGGCTACACCTTC. It translates to CASSQDRMRYGYTF.

DNA of the CDR3: TGTGCCAGCAGCAAAATGGGGTCCTACGAGCAGTACTTC. Translation: CASSKMGSYEQYF. The gene calls are TRBV7-7 and TRBJ2-7; unclear D gene. V was shortened by 5 bases and J by 1 base, with 9 bases between the two germline ends. Germline values: CDR1 SSHAT, CDR2 FNYEAQ (reference sequence). The CDR3 contains 13 residues.

To note about this clone: The sample holds other DNA sequences that translate to the same CDR3. The rearrangement joins TRBV5-1 to TRBJ2-3; D not certain. V was clipped by 0 bases and J by 2 bases, with 7 bases between them. CDR1 and CDR2 (germline): SGHRS, YFSETQ. The CDR3 runs 14 residues. The CDR3 region has the DNA TGCGCCAGCAGCTTGGCCGGCCTCACAGATACGCAGTATTTT. Amino acids: CASSLAGLTDTQYF. Supplemented by reference TRBV5-1 and TRBJ2-3, the full variable domain reads KAGVTQTPRYLIKTRGQQVTLSCSPISGHRSVSWYQQTPGQGLQFLFEYFSETQRNKGNFPGRFSGRQFSNSRSEMNVSTLELGDSALYLCASSLAGLTDTQYFGPGTRLTVL.

The V gene is TRBV9, the J gene TRBJ1-1, with D maybe TRBD1 (5 bases). The CDR3 totals 13 residues. Trimming stripped 3 bases from V and 3 bases from J, with 9 bases between. CDR1 is SGDLS, CDR2 YYNGEE, per germline. Here the CDR3 reads CASSEGHYTEAFF. Here the CDR3 DNA reads TGTGCCAGCAGCGAGGGGCACTACACTGAAGCTTTCTTT.

The genes are TRBV10-2 and TRBJ2-3; 11 nucleotides line up with TRBD2. J was trimmed by 5 bases and V by 4 bases; bases with no gene match: 2. Germline CDR1 and CDR2: WSHSY and SAAADI. The CDR3 spans 14 residues. CDR3 bases: TGCGCCAGCAGTGCTACTAGCGGGAGAGATACGCAGTATTTT. As protein: CASSATSGRDTQYF.

This chain joins TRBV5-6 and TRBJ2-5, with D possibly matching TRBD2 (5 bases). V dropped 4 bases and J dropped 7 bases, with 14 bases sitting between them. Germline values: CDR1 SGHDT, CDR2 YYEEEE. The CDR3 extends over 13 amino acids. In nucleotides, the CDR3 is TGTGCCAGCAGCCGTTTGGGCGAGGGGACCCAGTACTTC. Translated: CASSRLGEGTQYF.

The V gene is TRBV10-3, the J gene TRBJ2-3; 11 positions match TRBD1. Germline CDR1 is ENHRY and CDR2 is SYGVKD. Trimming took 10 bases from V and 9 from J; bases not matched to a gene: 21. This CDR3 is built from 17 residues. CDR3 sequence reads: CATGSPGQGVFIGTQYF. The CDR3 DNA reads as TGTGCCACCGGAAGTCCGGGACAGGGGGTTTTTATTGGCACGCAGTATTTT.

The chain combines TRBV9 with TRBJ1-1; no reliable D call. The V gene's germline CDR1 is SGDLS and CDR2 YYNGEE. CDR3 size: 15 residues. V lost 0 bases and J 3 bases, leaving 12 bases between the germline ends. CDR3 sequence: CASSVDGGEYTEAFF. The CDR3 DNA reads TGTGCCAGCAGCGTAGACGGCGGTGAGTACACTGAAGCTTTCTTT.

In the case of this clone: This CDR3 is also generated by other DNA sequences in the sample. V and J are TRBV28 and TRBJ2-1; possible D gene TRBD2, 5 bases. The germline V gene encodes CDR1 MDHEN and CDR2 SYDVKM. The V end was cut by 4 bases, the J end by 0 bases, with 13 bases between. The CDR3 extends over 16 amino acids. CDR3 loop: CASSSLSGSSYNEQFF. The CDR3 DNA reads TGTGCCAGCAGTTCCTTATCGGGGAGCTCCTACAATGAGCAGTTCTTC.

This clone came up once. V usage is TRBV5-4 and J usage is TRBJ2-7, with 10 nucleotides matching TRBD2. Germline-derived CDR1 and CDR2 are SGHNT and YYREEE (reference sequence). The CDR3 length is 14 residues. V lost 1 base to trimming and J lost 3 bases; unmatched junction nucleotides: 1. Written as DNA, the CDR3 is TGTGCCAGCAGCTTGACTAGCGGGGACTACGAGCAGTACTTC. Its translation: CASSLTSGDYEQYF. Supplemented by reference TRBV5-4 and TRBJ2-7, the full variable domain reads ETGVTQSPTHLIKTRGQQVTLRCSSQSGHNTVSWYQQALGQGPQFIFQYYREEENGRGNFPPRFSGLQFPNYSSELNVNALELDDSALYLCASSLTSGDYEQYFGPGTRLTVT.

CDR3 residues: CASSSRLAEYNEQFF. CDR3 in DNA: TGTGCCAGCAGCTCGAGACTAGCGGAATACAATGAGCAGTTCTTC. The V call is TRBV7-3, the J call TRBJ2-1; 9 positions match TRBD2. There are 15 residues in the CDR3. Per germline, CDR1 SGHTA and CDR2 FQGTGA. The V gene end was trimmed by 4 bases and the J gene end by 4 bases; junction bases not matched to a gene: 5.

The rearrangement uses TRBV7-2 and TRBJ2-7; 7 bases map to TRBD1. V was pared by 5 bases and J by 4 bases, with 11 bases of the junction left unmatched. The CDR3 covers 15 residues. Germline lookup yields CDR1 SGHTA and CDR2 FQGNSA. For the CDR3, the DNA is TGTGCCAGCAGCAGCGCAGGGACAGAGAATTACGAGCAGTACTTC. Translation gives CASSSAGTENYEQYF.

The CDR3 DNA reads as TGTGCCAGCAGCTTTAACCGGGACGCAACTCCCCCGGGAGCTTTCTTT. Translation gives CASSFNRDATPPGAFF. The chain combines TRBV5-4 with TRBJ1-1, with a weak D call TRBD1 (5 bases). V was trimmed by 2 bases and J by 10 bases, leaving 24 bases between them. The CDR3 loop spans 16 amino acids. Germline loops: CDR1 SGHNT, CDR2 YYREEE (reference sequence).

The chain has TRBV2 and TRBJ1-3; maybe TRBD1 (6 bases). The CDR3 sequence is 15 residues long. The V and J ends lost 4 bases and 0 bases respectively, with 10 bases between them. The germline gives CDR1 SNHLY, CDR2 FYNNEI. CDR3 loop: CASSVSRGSGNTIYF. CDR3 coding DNA: TGTGCCAGCAGTGTTTCCAGGGGCTCTGGAAACACCATATATTTT.

J is TRBJ1-2 and V is TRBV19; D remains ambiguous. CDR3 length: 15 residues. The V gene lost 4 bases and the J gene lost 1 base, with 13 bases spanning the gap. Germline CDR1 LNHDA, CDR2 SQIVND (reference sequence). The CDR3 DNA follows: TGTGCCAGTAGTAAGAATCCCAGTATTAACTATGGCTACACCTTC. This translates into CASSKNPSINYGYTF.

Here the CDR3 reads CASSPLQAGSSYNEQFF. CDR3 nucleotides: TGTGCCAGCAGCCCTTTACAGGCGGGAAGCTCCTACAATGAGCAGTTCTTC. The chain couples TRBV7-9 to TRBJ2-1, with D maybe TRBD2 (6 bases). The germline V and J ends were trimmed by 5 bases and 0 bases, with 17 bases remaining between them. The germline gives CDR1 SEHNR, CDR2 FQNEAQ (reference sequence). The CDR3 is 17 residues long.

V and J are TRBV5-4 and TRBJ2-7; TRBD2 agrees at 13 bases. The CDR3 extends over 16 amino acids. Germline V lookup: CDR1 SGHNT, CDR2 YYREEE (reference sequence). V dropped 4 bases and J dropped 3; count of bases not matched to a gene: 7. CDR3: CASSVGLAGASYEQYF. The CDR3 region has the DNA TGTGCCAGCAGCGTCGGACTAGCGGGAGCTAGCTACGAGCAGTACTTC.

The chain uses TRBV6-5 and TRBJ2-5, with TRBD2 matching over 8 bases. The germline CDR1 and CDR2 sequences are MNHEY and SVGAGI. The ends lost 4 bases at V and 1 base at J; junction bases unmatched: 8. CDR3 size: 16 residues. The chain's CDR3 is CASSSPTSATQETQYF. The CDR3 DNA is TGTGCCAGCAGTTCCCCGACTAGCGCGACCCAAGAGACCCAGTACTTC.

With respect to this clone: The identical CDR3 is also encoded by other nucleotide sequences in the sample. The CDR3 sequence: CASSIRTGNTGELFF. The CDR3 DNA reads as TGTGCCAGTAGTATTCGGACGGGGAACACCGGGGAGCTGTTTTTT. The chain uses TRBV19 and TRBJ2-2; D gene uncertain. Germline V gene lookup returns CDR1 LNHDA and CDR2 SQIVND (reference sequence). Trimming took off 3 bases at V and 1 base at J, with 9 bases between the two ends. The CDR3 length is 15 residues.

The chain carries TRBV28 and TRBJ1-4; a weak D match, TRBD1 (5 bases). The germline V gene has CDR1 MDHEN and CDR2 SYDVKM. The CDR3 is 14 residues long. V dropped 6 bases and J dropped 1 base, with 9 bases sitting between them. CDR3 amino acids: CASSSGVTNEKLFF. Written as DNA, the CDR3 is TGTGCCAGCAGCTCGGGGGTAACTAATGAAAAACTGTTTTTT.

V is TRBV4-3 and J is TRBJ2-2; D is unresolved. V dropped 4 bases and J dropped 5 bases, with 11 bases sitting between them. The CDR3 contains 14 residues. CDR1 and CDR2 from the germline V gene are LGHNA and YSLEER. Written as DNA, the CDR3 is TGCGCCAGCAGCCTAGGAAGTGTGACCGGGGAGCTGTTTTTT. It yields the protein CASSLGSVTGELFF.